This T cell receptor beta chain was sequenced in a study of T-cell memory formation after mild COVID-19. Turning to the study itself: TCR clusters were mostly donor specific.

As regards this clonotype: Its antigen remains unknown.

TCR alpha and TCR beta cDNA libraries carrying sample barcodes and UMIs came from 5'RACE with constant-segment primers. Using its own MiXCR run on the 5' RACE reads, TCRdb lists one record per CDR3 protein. Of about 250,000 distinct CDR3 sequences listed, around 15% are singletons. The CDR3 is 12 residues long. CDR1 KGHSH and CDR2 LQKENI come from the germline V gene. Trimming took off 4 bases at V and 2 bases at J, with 4 bases between the two ends. General study findings and limits: CD4+ bias marked clones expanding day 15 to 37, unlike balanced contracting clones. The finding that pre-infection memory included some responding clones suggested that cross-reactive memory joined.

This clonotype originated in a man aged 18 to 30 who had mild COVID-19 (a few samples of this study predate the infection). Cell type and time point are not known. Source material: PBMCs or a T cell subset sorted from them (not recorded which). The J gene is TRBJ2-3, the V gene TRBV18; D ambiguous. The CDR3 sequence: CASSQDTDTQYF. CDR3 sequence (DNA): TGTGCCAGCTCACAAGACACAGATACGCAGTATTTT.